This T cell receptor (beta chain) was recorded in a study of blood T cell repertoires in COVID-19. At the level of the study: The analysed material was cDNA or gDNA that came from T cells, B-cell-depleted T cells, or PBMCs.

The CDR3 sequence is 13 residues long. Germline loops: CDR1 LNHDA, CDR2 SQIVND (reference sequence). Per the original methods: Estimates of nucleated cell counts were drawn from the amplification of reference gene primers. Assay: immunoSEQ multiplex PCR; the TCRdb copy retains only in-frame clones and omits some. Clone size and the V and J calls come from that table; the DNA yielded D and trimming. Altogether under 250,000 clones are present, roughly 84% being singletons, with the ten largest covering 1.5% to 1.7%. Comments on this clone: The junction departs from the called germline gene at one end, perhaps through a read error.

The rearrangement links TRBV19 to TRBJ2-5, with D tentatively TRBD1 (7 bases). The receptor was isolated from a woman in her thirties or forties who had recovered from COVID-19. The sequenced sample consisted of peripheral blood. The CDR3 region has the DNA TGTGCCAGTAGTGCGGGACAGCAAGCGACCCAGTACTTC. This translates into CASSAGQQATQYF. Based on the CDR3 plus reference TRBV19 and TRBJ2-5, the full variable domain is DGGITQSPKYLFRKEGQNVTLSCEQNLNHDAMYWYRQDPGQGLRLIYYSQIVNDFQKGDIAEGYSVSREKKESFPLTVTSAQKNPTAFYLCASSAGQQATQYFGPGTRLLVL.